The 5 T cell receptor beta chains in this list originate from one sample, sequenced in a study of cytomegalovirus exposure and HLA in healthy donors. In the PCR, 60 Vbeta and 13 Jbeta primers were used. Generated by immunoSEQ multiplex PCR, the TCRdb table keeps only in-frame clones and is missing some. Seen here are roughly 180,000 clones, 75% to 85% observed once, and the top ten hold 0.65% to 0.95%. The sample taken for sequencing was PBMCs. The source is a female donor in good health and CMV-seronegative.

This clone was counted between two and nine times. The rearrangement uses TRBV18 and TRBJ2-2, with D possibly TRBD1 on 5 matching bases. Germline V gene data show CDR1 as KGHSH and CDR2 as LQKENI. This CDR3 is 17 amino acids long. V was cut by 3 bases and J by 2 bases, with 16 bases left in between. The CDR3 spells CASSPLPYQGNTGELFF. In DNA, the CDR3 is TGTGCCAGCTCACCCCTCCCGTATCAGGGTAACACCGGGGAGCTGTTTTTT.

The V call is TRBV11-2, the J call TRBJ2-7, with D possibly matching TRBD1 (5 bases). This CDR3 has 16 amino acids. The V gene lost 0 bases and the J gene lost 0 bases, with 12 bases spanning the gap. Germline lookup yields CDR1 SGHAT and CDR2 FQNNGV. As DNA, the CDR3 is TGTGCCAGCAGCTTAGAATGGGGCCGGAGCTCCTACGAGCAGTACTTC. Residues: CASSLEWGRSSYEQYF.

This clone was observed a few times. V and J are TRBV6-5 and TRBJ2-4; D not resolved. V lost 6 bases and J lost 9, with 15 bases in between. The CDR3 runs to 13 residues. Per germline, CDR1 MNHEY and CDR2 SVGAGI. Here the CDR3 reads CASRFTVLGIQYF. The CDR3 nucleotides read TGTGCCAGCAGGTTTACAGTTTTGGGCATTCAGTACTTC.

This clone was picked up a small number of times. The rearrangement uses TRBV7-9 and TRBJ1-2, with TRBD1 identical over 9 bases. Trimming cost V 6 bases and J 8 bases; bases outside gene matches: 10. The CDR3 is made up of 14 amino acids. Germline V lookup: CDR1 SEHNR, CDR2 FQNEAQ (reference sequence). The CDR3 loop is CASSLGQGTLGYTF. The CDR3 nucleotides read TGTGCCAGCAGTCTGGGACAGGGCACTCTGGGCTACACCTTC.

This chain joins TRBV30 and TRBJ2-7; 9 positions agree with TRBD1. The CDR3 has 14 residues. V lost 5 bases and J lost 5; bases outside the gene matches: 10. The V gene's germline CDR1 is GTSNPN and CDR2 SVGIG (reference sequence). The CDR3 coding sequence is TGTGCCTGGGGCCCGGGACAGGGCCATCACGAGCAGTACTTC. This sequence encodes CAWGPGQGHHEQYF.